This T cell receptor (beta chain) was captured by sequencing in a study of T and B cells in COVID-19 patients. Across the whole study: In the active-infection cohort, about 90% of the roughly 20 patients had comorbidities linked to unfavorable COVID-19 outcome. Study conclusions and caveats: CD4+, regulatory T cell, CD8+ and sorted SARS-CoV-2-responsive or tetramer+ T cells were not yet sequenced.

Concerning this clonotype: The antigen is unknown.

Multiplex PCR with BIOMED2 TRB-A/B primer pools amplified TRB rearrangements. TCRdb re-derived calls from the multiplex PCR reads in MiXCR, one entry per CDR3 protein. This table has roughly 15,000 distinct CDR3 sequences, under 30% appearing once. TRB was amplified from about 240-490 ng of blood genomic DNA. The sequencing sample was made of blood. The clonotype originates from a human donor who had recovered from COVID-19.

The CDR3 here is CASSYTGDRAYEQYF. CDR3 coding DNA: TGTGCCAGCAGCTATACCGGGGACAGGGCCTACGAGCAGTACTTC. This rearrangement joins TRBV6-2 or TRBV6-3 to TRBJ2-7; TRBD1 matches 9 bases. Germline V CDR1 and CDR2: MNHEY, SVGEGT. The V gene end was trimmed by 6 bases and the J gene end by 2 bases; junction bases not matched to a gene: 8. The CDR3 runs to 15 residues.